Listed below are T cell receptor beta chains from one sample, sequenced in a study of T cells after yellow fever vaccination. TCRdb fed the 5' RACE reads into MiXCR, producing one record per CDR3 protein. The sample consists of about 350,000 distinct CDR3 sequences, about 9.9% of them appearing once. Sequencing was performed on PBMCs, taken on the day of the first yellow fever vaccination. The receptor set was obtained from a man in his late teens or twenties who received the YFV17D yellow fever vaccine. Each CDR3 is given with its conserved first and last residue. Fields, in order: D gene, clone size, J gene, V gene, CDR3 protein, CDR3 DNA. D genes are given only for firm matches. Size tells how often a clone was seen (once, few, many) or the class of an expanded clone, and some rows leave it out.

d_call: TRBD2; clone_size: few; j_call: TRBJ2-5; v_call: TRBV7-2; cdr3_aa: CASTAGGVQETQYF; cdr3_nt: TGTGCCAGCACTGCCGGGGGGGTCCAAGAGACCCAGTACTTC
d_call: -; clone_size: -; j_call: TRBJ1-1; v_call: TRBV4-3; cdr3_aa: CASSPLNGNTEAFF; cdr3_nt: TGCGCCAGCAGCCCCTTGAACGGGAACACTGAAGCTTTCTTT
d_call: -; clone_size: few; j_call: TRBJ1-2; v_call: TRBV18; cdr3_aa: CASSPQGSGYTF; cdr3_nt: TGTGCCAGCTCACCTCAGGGGTCTGGCTACACCTTC
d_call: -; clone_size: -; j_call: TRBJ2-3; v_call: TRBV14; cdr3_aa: CASTMGDFHTDTQYF; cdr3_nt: TGTGCCAGCACGATGGGTGATTTTCATACAGATACGCAGTATTTT
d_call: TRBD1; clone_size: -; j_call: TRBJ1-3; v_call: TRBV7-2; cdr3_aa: CASSARQGSRNTIYF; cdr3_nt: TGTGCCAGCAGCGCCAGACAGGGAAGTAGAAACACCATATATTTT
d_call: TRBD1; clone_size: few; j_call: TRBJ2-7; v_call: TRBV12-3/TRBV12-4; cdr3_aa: CASSQGTGTYEQYF; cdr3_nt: TGTGCCAGCAGTCAAGGGACAGGAACCTACGAGCAGTACTTC
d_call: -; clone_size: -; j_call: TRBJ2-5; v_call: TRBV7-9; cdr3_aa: CASTESGTTEETQYF; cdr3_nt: TGTGCCAGCACCGAATCCGGGACAACGGAAGAGACCCAGTACTTC
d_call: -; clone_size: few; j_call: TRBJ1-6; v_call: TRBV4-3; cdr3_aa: CASSQESVGNSPLHF; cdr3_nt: TGCGCCAGCAGCCAAGAGTCGGTCGGTAATTCACCCCTCCACTTT
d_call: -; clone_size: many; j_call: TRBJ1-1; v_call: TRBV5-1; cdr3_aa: CASSLRGGNTEAFF; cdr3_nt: TGCGCCAGCAGCTTGCGGGGGGGGAACACTGAAGCTTTCTTT
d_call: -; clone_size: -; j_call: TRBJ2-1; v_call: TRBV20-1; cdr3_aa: CSGWPGIANEQFF; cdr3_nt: TGCAGTGGTTGGCCGGGGATAGCTAATGAGCAGTTCTTC
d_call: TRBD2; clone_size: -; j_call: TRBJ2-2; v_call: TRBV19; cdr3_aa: CASSSAGGKTGELFF; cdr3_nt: TGTGCCAGTAGTTCCGCCGGGGGGAAGACCGGGGAGCTGTTTTTT
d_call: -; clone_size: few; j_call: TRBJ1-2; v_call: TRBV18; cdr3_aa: CASSPRKGIDYGYTF; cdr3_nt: TGTGCCAGCTCACCACGTAAGGGAATTGACTATGGCTACACCTTC
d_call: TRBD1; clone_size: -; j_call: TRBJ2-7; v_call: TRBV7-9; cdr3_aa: CASSTGQPNYEQYF; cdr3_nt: TGTGCCAGCAGCACGGGACAGCCCAACTACGAGCAGTACTTC
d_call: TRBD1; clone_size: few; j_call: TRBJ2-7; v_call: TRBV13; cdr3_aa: CASSIPGTGYHEQYF; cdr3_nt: TGTGCCAGCAGCATACCGGGGACAGGGTACCACGAGCAGTACTTC
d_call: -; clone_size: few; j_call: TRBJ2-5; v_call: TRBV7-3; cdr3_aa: CASSHGLASQETQYF; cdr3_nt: TGTGCCAGCAGCCACGGGTTAGCGAGTCAAGAGACCCAGTACTTC
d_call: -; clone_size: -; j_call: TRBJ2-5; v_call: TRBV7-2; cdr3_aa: CASSSQRTQYF; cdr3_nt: TGTGCCAGCAGCTCACAAAGGACCCAGTACTTC
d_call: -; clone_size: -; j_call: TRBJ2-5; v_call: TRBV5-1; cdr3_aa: CASRQEGETQYF; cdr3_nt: TGCGCCAGCAGGCAGGAAGGGGAGACCCAGTACTTC
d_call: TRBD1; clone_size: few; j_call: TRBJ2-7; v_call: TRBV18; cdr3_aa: CASSPGQGGDEQYF; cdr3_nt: TGTGCCAGCTCACCGGGACAGGGTGGCGACGAGCAGTACTTC
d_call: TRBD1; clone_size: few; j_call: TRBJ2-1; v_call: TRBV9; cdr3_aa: CASSVGTDRDSSYNEQFF; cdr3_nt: TGTGCCAGCAGCGTTGGCACTGACAGGGATAGCTCCTACAATGAGCAGTTCTTC
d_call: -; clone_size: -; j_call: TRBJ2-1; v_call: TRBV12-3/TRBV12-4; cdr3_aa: CASSARGYEQFF; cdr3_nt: TGTGCCAGCAGCGCCCGGGGTTACGAGCAGTTCTTC
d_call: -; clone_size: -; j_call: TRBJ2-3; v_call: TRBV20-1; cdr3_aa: CSARDLGGPSTDTQYF; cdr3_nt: TGCAGTGCTAGAGATCTTGGGGGCCCTAGCACAGATACGCAGTATTTT
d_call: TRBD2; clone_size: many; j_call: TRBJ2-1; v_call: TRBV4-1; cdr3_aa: CASSQDHPASGAPKEFF; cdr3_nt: TGCGCCAGCAGCCAAGATCACCCAGCTAGCGGGGCTCCTAAGGAGTTCTTC
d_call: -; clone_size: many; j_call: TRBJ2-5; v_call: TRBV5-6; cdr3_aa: CASGGTRQETQYF; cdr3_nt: TGTGCCAGCGGCGGGACAAGACAAGAGACCCAGTACTTC
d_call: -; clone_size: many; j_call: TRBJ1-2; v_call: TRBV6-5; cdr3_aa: CASSYLSRANYGYTF; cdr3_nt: TGTGCCAGCAGTTACCTCTCGAGGGCCAACTATGGCTACACCTTC
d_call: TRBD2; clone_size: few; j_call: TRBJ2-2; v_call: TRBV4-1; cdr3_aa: CASSQAAAGGIGGELFF; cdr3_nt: TGCGCCAGCAGCCAGGCCGCCGCGGGGGGGATTGGCGGGGAGCTGTTTTTT
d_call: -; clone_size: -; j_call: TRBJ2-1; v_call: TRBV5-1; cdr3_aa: CASSFYQWEQFF; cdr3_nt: TGCGCCAGCAGCTTTTACCAATGGGAGCAGTTCTTC
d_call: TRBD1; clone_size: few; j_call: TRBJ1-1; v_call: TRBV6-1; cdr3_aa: CASSPAGQGAEAFF; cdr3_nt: TGTGCCAGCAGTCCCGCGGGACAGGGTGCTGAAGCTTTCTTT
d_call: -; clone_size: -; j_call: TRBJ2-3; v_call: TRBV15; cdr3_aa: CATSRGQPSTDTQYF; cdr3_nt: TGTGCCACCAGCAGGGGACAACCTAGCACAGATACGCAGTATTTT
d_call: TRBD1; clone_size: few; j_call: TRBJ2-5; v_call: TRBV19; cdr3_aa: CASSSPRQGWQETQYF; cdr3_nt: TGTGCCAGTAGTAGTCCTCGACAGGGGTGGCAAGAGACCCAGTACTTC
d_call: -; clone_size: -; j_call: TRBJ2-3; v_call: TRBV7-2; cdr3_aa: CASSSIGADTDTQYF; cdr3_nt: TGTGCCAGCAGCTCCATAGGCGCAGATACAGATACGCAGTATTTT
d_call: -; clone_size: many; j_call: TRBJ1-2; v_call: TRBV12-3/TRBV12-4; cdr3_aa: CASSFSSVYGYTF; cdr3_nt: TGTGCCAGCAGTTTTAGTTCCGTCTATGGCTACACCTTC
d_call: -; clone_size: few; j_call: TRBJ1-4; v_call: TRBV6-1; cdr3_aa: CASREPQATNEKLFF; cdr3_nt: TGTGCCAGCAGAGAACCACAGGCGACTAATGAAAAACTGTTTTTT
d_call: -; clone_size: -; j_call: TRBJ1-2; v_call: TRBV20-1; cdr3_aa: CSAPPDSRYGYTF; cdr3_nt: TGCAGTGCTCCGCCCGACAGCCGCTATGGCTACACCTTC
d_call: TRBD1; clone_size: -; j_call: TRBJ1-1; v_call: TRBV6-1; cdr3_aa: CASSSTGGVAEAFF; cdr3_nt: TGTGCCAGCAGCTCTACAGGGGGCGTCGCTGAAGCTTTCTTT
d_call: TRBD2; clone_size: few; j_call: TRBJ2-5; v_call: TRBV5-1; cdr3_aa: CASKMRGAIQETQYF; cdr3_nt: TGCGCCAGCAAGATGCGGGGGGCTATCCAAGAGACCCAGTACTTC
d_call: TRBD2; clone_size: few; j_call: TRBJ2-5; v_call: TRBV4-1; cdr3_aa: CASSQVGTSGEETQYF; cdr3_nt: TGCGCCAGCAGCCAAGTAGGGACTAGCGGGGAAGAGACCCAGTACTTC
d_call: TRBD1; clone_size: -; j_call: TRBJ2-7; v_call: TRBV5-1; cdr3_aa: CASSLNRDSGYEQYF; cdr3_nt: TGCGCCAGCAGCCTAAACCGGGACAGTGGCTACGAGCAGTACTTC
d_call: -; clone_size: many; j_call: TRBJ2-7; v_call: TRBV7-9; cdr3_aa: CASSFEGREQYF; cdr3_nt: TGTGCCAGCAGCTTTGAGGGGCGCGAGCAGTACTTC
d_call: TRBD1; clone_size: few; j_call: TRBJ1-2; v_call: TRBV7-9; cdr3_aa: CASSPPGGRLFVYTF; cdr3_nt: TGTGCCAGCAGCCCGCCAGGGGGGAGACTTTTTGTCTACACCTTC
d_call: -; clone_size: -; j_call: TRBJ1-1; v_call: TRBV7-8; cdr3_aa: CASSLFRQQNTEAFF; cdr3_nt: TGTGCCAGCAGCTTATTTCGGCAGCAGAACACTGAAGCTTTCTTT
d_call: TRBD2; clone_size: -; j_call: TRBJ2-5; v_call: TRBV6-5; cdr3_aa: CASSYWRGDDGETQYF; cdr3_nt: TGTGCCAGCAGTTACTGGCGGGGGGATGATGGGGAGACCCAGTACTTC
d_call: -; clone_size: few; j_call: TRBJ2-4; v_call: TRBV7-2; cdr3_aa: CASSPHSGNSGKNIQYF; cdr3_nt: TGTGCCAGCAGCCCGCACTCCGGGAATTCGGGCAAAAACATTCAGTACTTC
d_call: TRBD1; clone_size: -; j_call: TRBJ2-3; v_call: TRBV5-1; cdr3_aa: CASSLEGALSTDTQYF; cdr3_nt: TGCGCCAGCAGCTTGGAGGGGGCCCTGAGCACAGATACGCAGTATTTT
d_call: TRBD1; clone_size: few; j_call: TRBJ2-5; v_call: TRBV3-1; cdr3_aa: CASRETGIQETQYF; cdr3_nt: TGTGCCAGCAGGGAGACAGGGATCCAAGAGACCCAGTACTTC
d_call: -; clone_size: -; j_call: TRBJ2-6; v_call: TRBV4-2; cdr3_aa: CASSQDMYSGANVLTF; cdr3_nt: TGTGCCAGCAGCCAAGATATGTACTCTGGGGCCAACGTCCTGACTTTC
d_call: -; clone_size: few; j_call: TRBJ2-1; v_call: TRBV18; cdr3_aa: CASSPDWGSYNEQFF; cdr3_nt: TGTGCCAGCTCACCCGACTGGGGCTCCTACAATGAGCAGTTCTTC
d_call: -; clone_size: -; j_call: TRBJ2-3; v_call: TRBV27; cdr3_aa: CASSLSTFGHDTQYF; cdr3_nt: TGTGCCAGCAGTTTATCGACCTTCGGCCATGATACGCAGTATTTT
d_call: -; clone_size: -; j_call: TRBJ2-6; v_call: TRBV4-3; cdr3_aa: CASSQDGGHYSGANVLTF; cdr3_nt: TGCGCCAGCAGCCAAGACGGCGGACATTACTCTGGGGCCAACGTCCTGACTTTC
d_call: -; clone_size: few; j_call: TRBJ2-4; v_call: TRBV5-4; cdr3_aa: CAIELQESAKNIQYF; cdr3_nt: TGTGCCATTGAACTACAGGAATCAGCCAAAAACATTCAGTACTTC
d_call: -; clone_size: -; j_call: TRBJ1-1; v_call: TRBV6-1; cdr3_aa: CASNPFGGRGTEAFF; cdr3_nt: TGTGCCAGCAACCCATTCGGGGGACGGGGCACTGAAGCTTTCTTT
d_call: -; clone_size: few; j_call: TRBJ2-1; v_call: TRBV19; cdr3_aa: CASSIVKRDPGEQFF; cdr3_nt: TGTGCCAGTAGTATAGTTAAACGGGACCCTGGGGAGCAGTTCTTC